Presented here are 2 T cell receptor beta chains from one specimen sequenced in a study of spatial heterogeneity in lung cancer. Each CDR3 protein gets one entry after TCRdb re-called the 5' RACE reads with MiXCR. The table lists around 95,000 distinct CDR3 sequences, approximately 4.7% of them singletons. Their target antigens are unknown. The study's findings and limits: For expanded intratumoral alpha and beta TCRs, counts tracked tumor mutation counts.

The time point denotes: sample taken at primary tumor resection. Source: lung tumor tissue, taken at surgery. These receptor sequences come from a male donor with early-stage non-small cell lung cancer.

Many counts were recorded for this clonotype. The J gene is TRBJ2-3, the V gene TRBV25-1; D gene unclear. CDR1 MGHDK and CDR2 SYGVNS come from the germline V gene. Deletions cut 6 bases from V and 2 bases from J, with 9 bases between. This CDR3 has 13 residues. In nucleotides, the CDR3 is TGTGCCAGCAGACGCGGTGCCACAGATACGCAGTATTTT. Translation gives CASRRGATDTQYF.

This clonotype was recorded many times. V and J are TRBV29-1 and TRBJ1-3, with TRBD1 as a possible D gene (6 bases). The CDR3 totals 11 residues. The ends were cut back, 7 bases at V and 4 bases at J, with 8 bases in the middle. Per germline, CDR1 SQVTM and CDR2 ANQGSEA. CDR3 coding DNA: TGCAGCGCCGGACAGGGAAACACCATATATTTT. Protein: CSAGQGNTIYF.